A selection of T cell receptor beta chains follows, all from one sample in a study of blood T cells in healthy people across ages. MiXCR was run by TCRdb on the 5' RACE reads, yielding one entry per CDR3 protein. Of 730,000 or so distinct CDR3 sequences in the sample, roughly 41% were seen once. The sequenced material came from blood. The receptors stem from a man older than 75 in good health. Each CDR3 is given with its conserved first and last residue. A D gene is named only where the DNA matches it firmly. Expanded clones get a size class; other rows say once, few or many, or leave the size out.

D	size	V	J	CDR3	DNA
NA	NA	TRBV7-9	TRBJ2-1	CASSLARLGRGRPYNEQFF	TGTGCCAGCAGCTTAGCGAGACTGGGGCGGGGGCGCCCCTACAATGAGCAGTTCTTC
NA	NA	TRBV6-2/TRBV6-3	TRBJ2-5	CAIGGGPSRYNEQYF	TGTGCTATTGGTGGGGGGCCCTCCAGGTACAATGAGCAGTACTTC
TRBD2	NA	TRBV7-3	TRBJ2-6	CASSLRSSGRSGANVLTF	TGTGCCAGCAGCTTAAGGTCCAGCGGGAGAAGTGGGGCCAACGTCCTGACTTTC
NA	NA	TRBV2	TRBJ1-5	CASSSGGLNQPQHF	TGTGCCAGCAGTTCGGGGGGATTGAATCAGCCCCAGCATTTT
NA	NA	TRBV27	TRBJ2-3	CASSLSREPTDTQYF	TGTGCCAGCAGTTTAAGTCGGGAACCCACAGATACGCAGTATTTT
NA	few	TRBV27	TRBJ2-5	CASGRSRQETQYF	TGTGCCAGCGGTCGCTCTAGACAAGAGACCCAGTACTTC
TRBD1	NA	TRBV12-3/TRBV12-4	TRBJ1-5	CASSTGQQYQPQHF	TGTGCCAGCAGCACGGGACAGCAGTATCAGCCCCAGCATTTT
NA	NA	TRBV20-1	TRBJ1-1	CSARSSLGTEAFF	TGCAGTGCTAGGAGCAGCTTGGGCACTGAAGCTTTCTTT
NA	NA	TRBV27	TRBJ2-5	CASSKGLARSETQYF	TGCGCCAGCAGCAAAGGGCTAGCGAGATCAGAGACCCAGTACTTC
NA	NA	TRBV4-2	TRBJ2-7	CTSSQVGTGVNEQYF	TGTACCAGCAGCCAAGTTGGGACGGGAGTTAACGAGCAGTACTTC
NA	NA	TRBV20-1	TRBJ2-7	CSARGTANTYEQYF	TGCAGTGCTAGAGGTACAGCAAACACCTACGAGCAGTACTTC
NA	NA	TRBV20-1	TRBJ2-1	CSASRTDVNEQFF	TGCAGTGCTAGCCGGACAGATGTCAATGAGCAGTTCTTC
TRBD2	NA	TRBV7-2	TRBJ2-7	CASSYSGTGAYEQYF	TGTGCCAGCAGCTACAGCGGGACTGGAGCCTACGAGCAGTACTTC
NA	NA	TRBV7-9	TRBJ2-2	CASSLREGSGELFF	TGTGCCAGCAGCCTCCGAGAGGGGAGCGGGGAGCTGTTTTTT
NA	NA	TRBV27	TRBJ1-2	CASSPRTVNYVYTF	TGTGCCAGCAGTCCGCGGACAGTCAACTATGTCTACACCTTC
NA	NA	TRBV29-1	TRBJ1-2	CSVIGGDYGYTF	TGCAGCGTAATCGGGGGAGACTATGGCTACACCTTC
TRBD2	NA	TRBV4-3	TRBJ2-4	CASSQAGGEAIQYF	TGCGCCAGCAGCCAGGCGGGGGGTGAGGCCATTCAGTACTTC
NA	many	TRBV5-1	TRBJ2-5	CASSLAAETQYF	TGTGCCAGCAGCTTAGCGGCGGAGACCCAGTACTTC
TRBD1	few	TRBV7-2	TRBJ2-7	CASSSYRGTAYEQYF	TGTGCCAGCAGCTCCTACAGGGGGACAGCCTACGAGCAGTACTTC
TRBD2	many	TRBV6-2/TRBV6-3	TRBJ2-1	CASSYARASGEVQFF	TGTGCCAGCAGTTACGCCCGGGCTAGCGGGGAGGTGCAGTTCTTC
NA	NA	TRBV5-1	TRBJ2-7	CASSYREEQYF	TGCGCCAGCAGCTACAGGGAGGAGCAGTACTTC
NA	NA	TRBV5-5	TRBJ2-7	CASSLVGGEATKVYEQYF	TGTGCCAGCAGCTTGGTTGGTGGAGAGGCAACTAAGGTCTACGAGCAGTACTTC
NA	few	TRBV6-1	TRBJ1-5	CASSGDNRNQPQHF	TGTGCCAGCAGTGGAGACAATCGCAATCAGCCCCAGCATTTT
TRBD1	few	TRBV20-1	TRBJ2-7	CSARDPGQKTYEQYF	TGCAGTGCTAGAGACCCGGGACAGAAGACCTACGAGCAGTACTTC
NA	NA	TRBV10-1	TRBJ2-7	CASSDRWGYEQYF	TGCGCCAGCAGTGATCGGTGGGGCTACGAGCAGTACTTC
NA	NA	TRBV9	TRBJ2-1	CASSPLFNEQFF	TGTGCCAGCAGCCCGTTGTTCAATGAGCAGTTCTTC
NA	NA	TRBV5-1	TRBJ2-3	CASSFYQGTTDTQYF	TGCGCCAGCAGCTTCTACCAGGGGACAACAGATACGCAGTATTTT
TRBD2	NA	TRBV28	TRBJ2-7	CATQAGASYEQYF	TGTGCCACCCAGGCGGGAGCCTCCTACGAGCAGTACTTC
NA	NA	TRBV20-1	TRBJ1-2	CSAGAGVTYGYTF	TGCAGTGCCGGAGCAGGGGTTACCTATGGCTACACCTTC
NA	NA	TRBV4-3	TRBJ2-3	CASSQGGLLPTDTQYF	TGCGCCAGCAGCCAAGGGGGACTCCTTCCCACAGATACGCAGTATTTT
TRBD2	NA	TRBV7-9	TRBJ2-5	CASSRRGAGGLETQYF	TGTGCCAGCAGCCGACGGGGAGCGGGAGGTTTGGAGACCCAGTACTTC
TRBD2	NA	TRBV4-3	TRBJ2-1	CASSLREDSYNEQFF	TGCGCCAGCAGCCTCCGGGAGGACTCCTACAATGAGCAGTTCTTC
NA	many	TRBV4-2	TRBJ2-7	CASSPSESYEQYF	TGTGCCAGCAGCCCATCGGAGTCCTACGAGCAGTACTTC
TRBD1	few	TRBV28	TRBJ1-2	CASSLFRTGGGYTF	TGTGCCAGCAGTTTATTCCGGACAGGGGGCGGCTACACCTTC
TRBD1	NA	TRBV7-2	TRBJ1-2	CASSLAGTGNYGYTF	TGTGCCAGCAGCTTAGCCGGGACAGGGAACTATGGCTACACCTTC
NA	NA	TRBV7-2	TRBJ2-3	CASSHRRRGSTDTQYF	TGTGCCAGCAGCCACAGGCGGCGGGGAAGCACAGATACGCAGTATTTT
TRBD1	NA	TRBV6-1	TRBJ1-2	CASSDKDRGNYGYTF	TGTGCCAGCAGTGACAAGGACAGGGGTAACTATGGCTACACCTTC
NA	NA	TRBV24-1	TRBJ2-1	CATSDLGGSYNEQFF	TGTGCCACCAGTGACTTGGGGGGCTCCTACAATGAGCAGTTCTTC
TRBD1	NA	TRBV5-6	TRBJ2-3	CASSHRTGGNTDTQYF	TGTGCCAGCAGCCATAGGACAGGGGGCAACACAGATACGCAGTATTTT
NA	NA	TRBV6-6	TRBJ2-1	CAGSYIVGHEQFF	TGTGCCGGCAGTTACATAGTGGGACATGAGCAGTTCTTC
TRBD2	NA	TRBV6-2/TRBV6-3	TRBJ2-1	CASSYRGTSGNEQFF	TGTGCCAGCAGTTACAGGGGAACTAGCGGGAATGAGCAGTTCTTC
NA	few	TRBV29-1	TRBJ2-7	CSGQTTTGPSSYEQYF	TGCAGCGGTCAAACAACGACAGGTCCGAGCTCCTACGAGCAGTACTTC
TRBD1	few	TRBV18	TRBJ1-6	CASSPTGGYNSPLHF	TGTGCCAGCTCACCTACAGGGGGGTATAATTCACCCCTCCACTTT
NA	NA	TRBV7-2	TRBJ2-7	CASSLTPSSYEQYF	TGTGCCAGCAGCTTAACCCCAAGCTCCTACGAGCAGTACTTC
TRBD1	NA	TRBV27	TRBJ2-7	CASSLGTGGIYEQYF	TGTGCCAGCAGTTTAGGGACAGGAGGAATCTACGAGCAGTACTTC
NA	NA	TRBV4-3	TRBJ2-3	CASSQSWRHADTQYF	TGCGCCAGCAGCCAGAGTTGGAGGCACGCAGATACGCAGTATTTT